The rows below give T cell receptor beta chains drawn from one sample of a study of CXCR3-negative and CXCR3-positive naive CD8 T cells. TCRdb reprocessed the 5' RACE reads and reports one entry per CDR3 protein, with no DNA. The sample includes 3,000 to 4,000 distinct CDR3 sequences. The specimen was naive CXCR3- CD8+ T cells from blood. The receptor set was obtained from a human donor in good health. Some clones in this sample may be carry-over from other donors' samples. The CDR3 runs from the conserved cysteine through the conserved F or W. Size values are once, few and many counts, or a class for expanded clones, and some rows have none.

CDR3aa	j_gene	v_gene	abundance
CASSQAPGANYEQYF	TRBJ2-7	TRBV4-1	NA
CASSYRSGRDTQYF	TRBJ2-3	TRBV6-6	medium-sized
CASRLSYEQYF	TRBJ2-7	TRBV28	medium-sized
CSAPVPSGAGELFF	TRBJ2-2	TRBV29-1	medium-sized
CSAQSGYTSYEQYF	TRBJ2-7	TRBV29-1	medium-sized
CSVGSGRYSPLHF	TRBJ1-6	TRBV29-1	NA
CASSEGVTYNEQFF	TRBJ2-1	TRBV2	NA
CSARDRRDLNTEAFF	TRBJ1-1	TRBV20-1	medium-sized
CASTGLSGELFF	TRBJ2-2	TRBV28	medium-sized
CSVDDQGGEQFF	TRBJ2-1	TRBV29-1	medium-sized
CASSPRQGSRNIQYF	TRBJ2-4	TRBV11-3	NA